This T cell receptor beta chain emerged from a study of graft-versus-host responses after intestinal transplantation. CDR1 is SGHTA and CDR2 is FQGNSA in the germline V gene. After removal of 5 bases from V and 6 bases from J, the junction contained 14 bases not matched to a gene. The CDR3 covers 16 residues. Produced via immunoSEQ multiplex PCR; TCRdb's table is partial and in-frame only. This sample has around 110,000 clones, with 90% found just once. In the case of this clone: The target antigen is unknown.

V usage is TRBV7-2 and J usage is TRBJ2-7, with 9 bases matching TRBD2. Sequencing used unstimulated CD4+ T cells sorted from spleen or lymph node cells, obtained before intestinal transplant. This sequence was found in a human donor who received an intestinal transplant. The CDR3 nucleotides read TGTGCCAGCAGCATATGGCGACTAGCGGCTAGGGGCGAGCAGTACTTC. Protein product: CASSIWRLAARGEQYF.